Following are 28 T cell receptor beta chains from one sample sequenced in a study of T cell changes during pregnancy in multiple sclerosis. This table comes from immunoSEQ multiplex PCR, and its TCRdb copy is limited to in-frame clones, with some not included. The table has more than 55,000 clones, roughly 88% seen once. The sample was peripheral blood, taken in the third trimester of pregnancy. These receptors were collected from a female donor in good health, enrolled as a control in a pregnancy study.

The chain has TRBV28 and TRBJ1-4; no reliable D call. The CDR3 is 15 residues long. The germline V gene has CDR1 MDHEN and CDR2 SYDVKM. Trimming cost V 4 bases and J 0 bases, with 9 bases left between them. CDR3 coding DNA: TGTGCCAGCAGTTATCTAGAAGCAACTAATGAAAAACTGTTTTTT. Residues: CASSYLEATNEKLFF.

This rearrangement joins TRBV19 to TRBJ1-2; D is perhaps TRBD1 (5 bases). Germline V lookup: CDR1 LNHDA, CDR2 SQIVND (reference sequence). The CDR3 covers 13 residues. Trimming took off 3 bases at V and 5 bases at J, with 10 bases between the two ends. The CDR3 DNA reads TGTGCCAGTAGTATGACTGGGGGGTATGGCTACACCTTC. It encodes CASSMTGGYGYTF.

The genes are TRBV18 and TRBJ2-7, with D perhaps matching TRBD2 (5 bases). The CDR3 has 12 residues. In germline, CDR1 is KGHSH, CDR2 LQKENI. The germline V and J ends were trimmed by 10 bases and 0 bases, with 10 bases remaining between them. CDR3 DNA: TGTGCCACCAAAGCGGACTCCTACGAGCAGTACTTC. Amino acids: CATKADSYEQYF.

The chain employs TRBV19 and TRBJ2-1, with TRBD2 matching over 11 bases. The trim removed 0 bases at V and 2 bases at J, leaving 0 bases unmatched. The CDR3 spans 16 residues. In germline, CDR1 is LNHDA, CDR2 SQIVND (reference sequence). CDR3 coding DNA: TGTGCCAGTAGTATAGATAGCGGGGGGGCCTACAATGAGCAGTTCTTC. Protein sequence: CASSIDSGGAYNEQFF.

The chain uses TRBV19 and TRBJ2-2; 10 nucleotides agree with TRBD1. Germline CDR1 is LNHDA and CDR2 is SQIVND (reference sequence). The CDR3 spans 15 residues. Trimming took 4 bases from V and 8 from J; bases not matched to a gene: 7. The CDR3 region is CASSNRDRGVGELFF. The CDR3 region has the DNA TGTGCCAGTAGTAACCGGGACAGGGGAGTTGGGGAGCTGTTTTTT.

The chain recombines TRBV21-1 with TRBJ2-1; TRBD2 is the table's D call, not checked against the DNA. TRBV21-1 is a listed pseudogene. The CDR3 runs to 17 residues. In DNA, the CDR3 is TGTGCCAGCAGCAAAGGACGGAAACGGGAAGCGCACAATGAGCAGTTCTTC. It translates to CASSKGRKREAHNEQFF.

CDR3 region: CASSLNRDSGNTIYF. The CDR3 DNA reads TGTGCCAGCAGCTTAAACAGGGACTCTGGAAACACCATATATTTT. V gene TRBV7-2 combines with J gene TRBJ1-3, with D possibly matching TRBD1 (6 bases). The V end lost 2 bases, the J end lost 0 bases, and 8 bases lay between the germline ends. Germline V gives CDR1 SGHTA, CDR2 FQGNSA. The CDR3 length is 15 residues.

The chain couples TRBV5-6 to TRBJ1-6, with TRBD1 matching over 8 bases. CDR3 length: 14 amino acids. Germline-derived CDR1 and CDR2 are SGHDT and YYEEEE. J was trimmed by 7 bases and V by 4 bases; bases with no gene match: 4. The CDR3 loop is CASSQGQVNSPLHF. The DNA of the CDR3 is TGTGCCAGCAGCCAGGGACAGGTCAATTCACCCCTCCACTTT.

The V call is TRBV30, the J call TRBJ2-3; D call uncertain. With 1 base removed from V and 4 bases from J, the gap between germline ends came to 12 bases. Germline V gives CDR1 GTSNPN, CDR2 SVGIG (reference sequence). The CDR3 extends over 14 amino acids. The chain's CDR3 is CAWSGGNAADTQYF. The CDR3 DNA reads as TGTGCCTGGAGTGGAGGAAACGCGGCAGATACGCAGTATTTT.

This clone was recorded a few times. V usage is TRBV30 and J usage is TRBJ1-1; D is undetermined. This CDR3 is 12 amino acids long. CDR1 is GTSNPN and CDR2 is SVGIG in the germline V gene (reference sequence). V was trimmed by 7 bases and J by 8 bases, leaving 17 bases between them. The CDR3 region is CASGPGVREAFF. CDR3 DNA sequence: TGTGCCTCGGGCCCCGGGGTAAGGGAAGCTTTCTTT.

In DNA, the CDR3 is TGTGCCAGCAGCCGTACGGACAGGCTTTCAGATACGCAGTATTTT. This gives the protein CASSRTDRLSDTQYF. The chain uses TRBV5-5 and TRBJ2-3; 7 nucleotides line up with TRBD1. V was pared by 4 bases and J by 4 bases, with 9 bases of the junction left unmatched. The CDR3 spans 15 residues. Germline loops: CDR1 SGHKS, CDR2 YYEKEE (reference sequence).

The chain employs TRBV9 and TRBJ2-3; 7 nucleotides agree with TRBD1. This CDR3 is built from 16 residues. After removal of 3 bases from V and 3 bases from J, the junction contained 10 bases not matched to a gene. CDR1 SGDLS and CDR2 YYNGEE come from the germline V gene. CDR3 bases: TGTGCCAGCAGCGCCCGCCGGGACAGCGGAACAGATACGCAGTATTTT. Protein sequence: CASSARRDSGTDTQYF. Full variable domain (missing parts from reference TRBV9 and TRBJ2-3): DSGVTQTPKHLITATGQRVTLRCSPRSGDLSVYWYQQSLDQGLQFLIQYYNGEERAKGNILERFSAQQFPDLHSELNLSSLELGDSALYFCASSARRDSGTDTQYFGPGTRLTVL.

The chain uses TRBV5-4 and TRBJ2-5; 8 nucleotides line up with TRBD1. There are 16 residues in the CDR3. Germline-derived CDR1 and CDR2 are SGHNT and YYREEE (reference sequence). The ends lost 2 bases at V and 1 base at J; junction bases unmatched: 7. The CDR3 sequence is CASSFQGAAFQETQYF. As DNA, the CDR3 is TGTGCCAGCAGCTTCCAGGGGGCGGCATTCCAAGAGACCCAGTACTTC.

As DNA, the CDR3 is TGTGCCAGCAGCCACCGGGACAGGGTAACTGAAGCTTTCTTT. Translated: CASSHRDRVTEAFF. This chain connects TRBV7-8 to TRBJ1-1; TRBD1 aligns across 9 bases. Germline CDR1 and CDR2: SGHVS and FQNEAQ. The CDR3 runs to 14 residues. Trimming took 5 bases from V and 5 from J; bases not matched to a gene: 6.

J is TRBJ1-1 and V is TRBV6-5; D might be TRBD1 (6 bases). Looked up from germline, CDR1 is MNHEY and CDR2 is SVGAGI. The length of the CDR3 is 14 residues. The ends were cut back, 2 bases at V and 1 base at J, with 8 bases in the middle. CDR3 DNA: TGTGCCAGCAGTTACGAGGGGGAGAACACTGAAGCTTTCTTT. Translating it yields CASSYEGENTEAFF.

CDR3 sequence: CASRRDRGSYEQYF. Here the CDR3 DNA reads TGTGCCAGCAGAAGGGACAGGGGCTCCTACGAGCAGTACTTC. The rearrangement joins TRBV6-5 to TRBJ2-7; 10 nucleotides match TRBD1. CDR3 length equals 14 residues. With V trimmed by 6 bases and J by 0 bases, 2 bases remained unmatched. Germline V gives CDR1 MNHEY, CDR2 SVGAGI.

In DNA, the CDR3 is TGTGCCAGCAGCTGGGACAGTGGGACGGGGGGGGAGCTGTTTTTT. Protein sequence: CASSWDSGTGGELFF. This chain connects TRBV11-2 to TRBJ2-2, with 7 bases that match TRBD1. The CDR3 has 15 amino acids. After removal of 4 bases from V and 8 bases from J, the junction contained 10 bases not matched to a gene. Germline CDR1 is SGHAT and CDR2 is FQNNGV.

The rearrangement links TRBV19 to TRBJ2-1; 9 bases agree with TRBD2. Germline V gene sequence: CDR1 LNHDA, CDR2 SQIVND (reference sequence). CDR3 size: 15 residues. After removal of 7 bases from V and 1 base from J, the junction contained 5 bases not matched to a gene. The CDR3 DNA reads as TGTGCCAGTAAGCCAGCGGGGGGTTCCTACAATGAGCAGTTCTTC. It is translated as CASKPAGGSYNEQFF.

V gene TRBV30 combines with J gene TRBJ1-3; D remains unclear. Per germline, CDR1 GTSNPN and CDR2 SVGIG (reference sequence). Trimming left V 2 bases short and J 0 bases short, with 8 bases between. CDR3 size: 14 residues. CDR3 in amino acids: CAWSPGSSGNTIYF. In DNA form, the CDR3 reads TGTGCCTGGAGTCCCGGTTCCTCTGGAAACACCATATATTTT.

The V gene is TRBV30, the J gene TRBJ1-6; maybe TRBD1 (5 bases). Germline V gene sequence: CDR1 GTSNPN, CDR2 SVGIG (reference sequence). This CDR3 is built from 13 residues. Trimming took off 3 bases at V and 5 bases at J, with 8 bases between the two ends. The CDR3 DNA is TGTGCCTGGAGACAGGATCATAATTCACCCCTCCACTTT. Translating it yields CAWRQDHNSPLHF.

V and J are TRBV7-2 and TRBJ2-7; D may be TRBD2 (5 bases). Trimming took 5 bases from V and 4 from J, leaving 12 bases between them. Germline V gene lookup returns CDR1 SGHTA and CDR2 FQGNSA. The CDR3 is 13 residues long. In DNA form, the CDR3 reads TGTGCCAGCAGCCTCGGCGGGCGATACGAGCAGTACTTC. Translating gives CASSLGGRYEQYF.

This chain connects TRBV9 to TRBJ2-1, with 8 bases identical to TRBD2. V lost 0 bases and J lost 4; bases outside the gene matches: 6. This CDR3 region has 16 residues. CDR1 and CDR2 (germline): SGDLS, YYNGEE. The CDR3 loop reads CASSVEISGVYNEQFF. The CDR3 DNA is TGTGCCAGCAGCGTAGAGATTAGCGGGGTTTACAATGAGCAGTTCTTC.

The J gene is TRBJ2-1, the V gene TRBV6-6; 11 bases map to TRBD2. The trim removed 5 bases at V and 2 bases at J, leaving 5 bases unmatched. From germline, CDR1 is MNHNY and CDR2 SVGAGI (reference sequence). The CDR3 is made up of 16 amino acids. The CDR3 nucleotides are TGTGCCAGCAGTAATGTACTAGCGGGGGCCTACAATGAGCAGTTCTTC. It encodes CASSNVLAGAYNEQFF.

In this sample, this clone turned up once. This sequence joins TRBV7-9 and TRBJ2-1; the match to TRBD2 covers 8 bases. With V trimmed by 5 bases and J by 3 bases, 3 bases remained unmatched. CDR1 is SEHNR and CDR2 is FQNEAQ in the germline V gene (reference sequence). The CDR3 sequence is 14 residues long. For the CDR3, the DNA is TGTGCCAGCAGCCTTAGCGGGAACTACAATGAGCAGTTCTTC. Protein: CASSLSGNYNEQFF.

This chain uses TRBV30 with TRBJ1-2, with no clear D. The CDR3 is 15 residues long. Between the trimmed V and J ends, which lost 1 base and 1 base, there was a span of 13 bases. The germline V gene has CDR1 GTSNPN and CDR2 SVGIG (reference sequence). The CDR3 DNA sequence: TGTGCCTGGAGTGCCCGCCGGGAGCATAACTATGGCTACACCTTC. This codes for CAWSARREHNYGYTF.

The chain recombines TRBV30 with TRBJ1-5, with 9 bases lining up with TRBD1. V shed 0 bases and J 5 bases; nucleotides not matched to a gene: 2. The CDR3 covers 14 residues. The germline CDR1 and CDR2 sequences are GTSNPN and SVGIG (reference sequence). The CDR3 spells CAWSVQGADQPQHF. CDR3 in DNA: TGTGCCTGGAGTGTACAGGGGGCCGATCAGCCCCAGCATTTT.

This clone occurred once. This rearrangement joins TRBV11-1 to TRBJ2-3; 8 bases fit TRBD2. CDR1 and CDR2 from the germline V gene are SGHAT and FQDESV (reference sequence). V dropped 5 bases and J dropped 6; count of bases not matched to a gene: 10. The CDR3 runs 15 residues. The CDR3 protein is CASSVGVLAGDTQYF. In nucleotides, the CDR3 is TGTGCCAGCAGCGTAGGTGTGCTAGCGGGTGATACGCAGTATTTT. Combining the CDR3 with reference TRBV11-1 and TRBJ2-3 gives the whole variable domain EAEVAQSPRYKITEKSQAVAFWCDPISGHATLYWYRQILGQGPELLVQFQDESVVDDSQLPKDRFSAERLKGVDSTLKIQPAELGDSAMYLCASSVGVLAGDTQYFGPGTRLTVL.

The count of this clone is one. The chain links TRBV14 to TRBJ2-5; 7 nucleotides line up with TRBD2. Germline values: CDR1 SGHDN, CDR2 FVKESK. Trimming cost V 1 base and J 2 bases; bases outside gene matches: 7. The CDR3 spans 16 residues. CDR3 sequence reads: CASSQGRELSQETQYF. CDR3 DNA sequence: TGTGCCAGCAGCCAAGGGCGGGAGCTTTCACAAGAGACCCAGTACTTC.